This T cell receptor beta chain was recovered during a study of blood T cell repertoires in COVID-19. The sample holds one count of this clone. The CDR3 covers 14 residues. Germline V gene lookup returns CDR1 SGHAT and CDR2 FQNNGV. J lost 6 bases, V lost 5 bases, and 6 bases had no gene match. The repertoire was sequenced with immunoSEQ multiplex PCR; TCRdb's copy has only in-frame clones and lacks some. The sample carries roughly 150,000 clones, about four fifths recorded once. The chain combines TRBV11-2 with TRBJ2-1; 8 bases align to TRBD2. This TCR was recovered from a woman of 80 years or more with acute or convalescent COVID-19. Sequencing was carried out using peripheral blood. The CDR3: CASSRREGRNEQFF. The CDR3 nucleotides are TGTGCCAGCAGCCGACGGGAGGGCCGCAATGAGCAGTTCTTC.